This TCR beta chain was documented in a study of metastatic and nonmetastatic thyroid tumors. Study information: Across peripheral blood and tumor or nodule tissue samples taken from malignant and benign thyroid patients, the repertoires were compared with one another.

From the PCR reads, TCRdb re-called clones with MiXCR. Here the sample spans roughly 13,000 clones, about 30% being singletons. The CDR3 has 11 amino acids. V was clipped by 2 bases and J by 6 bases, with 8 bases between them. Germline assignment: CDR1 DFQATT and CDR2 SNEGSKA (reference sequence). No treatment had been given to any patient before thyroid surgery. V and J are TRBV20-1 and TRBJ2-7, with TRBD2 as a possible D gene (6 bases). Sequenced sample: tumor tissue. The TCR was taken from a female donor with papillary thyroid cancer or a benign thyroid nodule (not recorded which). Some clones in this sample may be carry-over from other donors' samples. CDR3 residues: CSARTGSEQYF. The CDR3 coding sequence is TGCAGTGCTAGAACCGGGAGCGAGCAGTACTTC.